One and the same sample provided the 29 T cell receptor beta chains below, sequenced in a study of breast tumors, draining lymph nodes, adjacent tissues. TCRdb re-derived calls from the multiplex PCR reads in MiXCR, one entry per CDR3 protein. Here the sample spans some 52,000 distinct CDR3 sequences, about 40% being singletons. Sequences were obtained from breast tumor tissue. These receptor sequences come from a female donor with breast cancer. Some clones in this sample may be carry-over from other donors' samples.

This clonotype showed up many times. The gene calls are TRBV11-3 and TRBJ2-1, with D possibly being TRBD1 (5 bases). The CDR3 is made up of 14 amino acids. Per germline, CDR1 SGHNT and CDR2 YENEEA. Trimming stripped 5 bases from V and 12 bases from J, with 20 bases between. CDR3 DNA: TGTGCCAGCAGCGAAGACAGAGCAAGTTTTGGGCAGTTCTTC. It specifies CASSEDRASFGQFF.

The rearrangement links TRBV29-1 to TRBJ1-2; no firm D call. The germline V and J ends were trimmed by 6 bases and 9 bases, with 14 bases remaining between them. There are 11 residues in the CDR3. Per the germline V gene, CDR1 is SQVTM and CDR2 is ANQGSEA. The CDR3 is CSVVTSGSYTF. CDR3 bases: TGCAGCGTCGTCACTAGCGGGAGCTACACCTTC. The complete variable domain, with remaining parts taken from reference TRBV29-1 and TRBJ1-2, reads SAVISQKPSRDICQRGTSLTIQCQVDSQVTMMFWYRQQPGQSLTLIATANQGSEATYESGFVIDKFPISRPNLTFSTLTVSNMSPEDSSIYLCSVVTSGSYTFGSGTRLTVV.

There are many counts of this clonotype. The chain carries TRBV24-1 and TRBJ1-5; a possible D gene is TRBD1 (6 bases). Per germline, CDR1 KGHDR and CDR2 SFDVKD. This CDR3 comprises 13 residues. Between the trimmed V and J ends, which lost 3 bases and 5 bases, there was a span of 7 bases. The CDR3 reads CATSDRGDQPQHF. The CDR3 nucleotides read TGTGCCACCAGTGATAGGGGGGATCAGCCCCAGCATTTT.

The genes are TRBV24-1 and TRBJ1-2, with TRBD1 matching 10 bases. The V and J ends lost 5 bases and 3 bases, in that order; junction bases with no gene match: 2. Germline V gene lookup returns CDR1 KGHDR and CDR2 SFDVKD. The CDR3 covers 14 residues. The CDR3 sequence is CATSAGTGDYGYTF. The CDR3 DNA sequence: TGTGCCACCAGTGCCGGGACAGGGGACTATGGCTACACCTTC.

J is TRBJ2-1 and V is TRBV20-1, with TRBD2 matching 8 bases. The CDR3 is 16 amino acids. Germline V lookup: CDR1 DFQATT, CDR2 SNEGSKA (reference sequence). V dropped 5 bases and J dropped 0; count of bases not matched to a gene: 9. The CDR3 DNA sequence: TGCAGTGCTCGGGAGTTCAGCGGGAGCTCCTACAATGAGCAGTTCTTC. Translating gives CSAREFSGSSYNEQFF.

V usage is TRBV5-1 and J usage is TRBJ2-7; 14 nucleotides agree with TRBD2. Germline V CDR1 and CDR2: SGHRS, YFSETQ. The CDR3 loop spans 15 amino acids. With 5 bases clipped from V and 3 bases from J, the junction kept 4 bases outside the gene matches. The CDR3 spells CASRPGLAGGYEQYF. For the CDR3, the DNA is TGCGCCAGCAGACCCGGACTAGCGGGAGGCTACGAGCAGTACTTC.

This clonotype was recorded many times. The rearrangement uses TRBV5-1 and TRBJ2-3; D possibly corresponds to TRBD2 (6 bases). This CDR3 contains 14 residues. V was cut by 0 bases and J by 6 bases, with 11 bases left in between. Germline values: CDR1 SGHRS, CDR2 YFSETQ. DNA for the CDR3: TGCGCCAGCAGCTTGGGGACTACTAGCGATACGCAGTATTTT. Its translation: CASSLGTTSDTQYF.

This clonotype was found once. The rearrangement uses TRBV5-1 and TRBJ2-3, with D possibly being TRBD1 or TRBD2 (5 bases each). V was cut by 4 bases and J by 5 bases, with 11 bases left in between. This CDR3 has 13 residues. Germline V CDR1 and CDR2: SGHRS, YFSETQ. For the CDR3, the DNA is TGCGCCAGCAGCCGGGGCGTCAGAGATACGCAGTATTTT. Its protein is CASSRGVRDTQYF.

There are many counts of this clonotype. V and J are TRBV19 and TRBJ1-5; TRBD1 matches at 8 bases. The junction had 2 bases not matched to a gene; V was cut back by 4 bases and J by 6 bases. There are 13 residues in the CDR3. Germline CDR1 and CDR2: LNHDA and SQIVND (reference sequence). This chain's CDR3 is CASSKTGGQPQHF. CDR3 bases: TGTGCCAGTAGTAAAACAGGGGGTCAGCCCCAGCATTTT. The full variable domain, its missing parts supplied by reference TRBV19 and TRBJ1-5, is DGGITQSPKYLFRKEGQNVTLSCEQNLNHDAMYWYRQDPGQGLRLIYYSQIVNDFQKGDIAEGYSVSREKKESFPLTVTSAQKNPTAFYLCASSKTGGQPQHFGDGTRLSIL.

This clonotype was seen ten or more times. A much larger clone sits a single nucleotide away, making a read error possible. This rearrangement joins TRBV6-6 to TRBJ1-2; no definite D call. There are 11 residues in the CDR3. Trimming stripped 5 bases from V and 6 bases from J, with 7 bases between. Germline assignment: CDR1 MNHNY and CDR2 SVGAGI (reference sequence). DNA for the CDR3: TGTGCCAGCAGTCGGGCGGATGGCTACACCTTC. This encodes CASSRADGYTF.

This clonotype was detected ten times or more. This rearrangement joins TRBV3-1 to TRBJ2-1, with TRBD2 matching over 14 bases. Germline V CDR1 and CDR2: LGHDT, YNNKEL (reference sequence). Trimming removed 4 bases from V and 9 bases from J; junction bases left unmatched: 2. This CDR3 has 14 amino acids. CDR3: CASSPGLAGGEQFF. DNA of the CDR3: TGTGCCAGCAGCCCCGGACTAGCGGGGGGTGAGCAGTTCTTC.

This clonotype was seen repeatedly, ten times or more. J is TRBJ2-2 and V is TRBV6-4; tentative D call: TRBD2 (5 bases). This CDR3 contains 16 residues. Germline CDR1 reads MRHNA; CDR2 reads SNTAGT. V was shortened by 0 bases and J by 7 bases, with 15 bases between the two germline ends. The DNA of the CDR3 is TGTGCCAGCAGTGACTCTCCCAGCGCAGAGGGCGGGGAGCTGTTTTTT. Translation gives CASSDSPSAEGGELFF.

The chain joins TRBV7-3 to TRBJ2-2, with a tentative D call TRBD2 (5 bases). The CDR3 is made up of 16 amino acids. CDR1 is SGHTA, CDR2 FQGTGA, per germline. V lost 2 bases and J 1 base, leaving 11 bases between the germline ends. The CDR3, as DNA: TGTGCCAGCAGCTTATTGGGCGGAGGGAACACCGGGGAGCTGTTTTTT. Residues: CASSLLGGGNTGELFF. Complete variable domain (other parts from reference TRBV7-3 and TRBJ2-2): GAGVSQTPSNKVTEKGKYVELRCDPISGHTALYWYRQSLGQGPEFLIYFQGTGAADDSGLPNDRFFAVRPEGSVSTLKIQRTERGDSAVYLCASSLLGGGNTGELFFGEGSRLTVL.

This clonotype occurred many times. The chain combines TRBV7-9 with TRBJ2-1; 14 bases map to TRBD2. Germline lookup yields CDR1 SEHNR and CDR2 FQNEAQ (reference sequence). V was clipped by 5 bases and J by 1 base; unmatched bases: 1. The CDR3 has 16 amino acids. CDR3 nucleotide sequence: TGTGCCAGCAGCGGGACTAGCGGGAGTTCCTACAATGAGCAGTTCTTC. Translation: CASSGTSGSSYNEQFF.

At least ten counts were recorded for this clonotype. The V and J genes are TRBV6-6 and TRBJ2-7; 10 bases match TRBD1. With V trimmed by 6 bases and J by 5 bases, 13 bases remained unmatched. Germline CDR1 is MNHNY and CDR2 is SVGAGI (reference sequence). This CDR3 has 16 amino acids. The CDR3 protein is CASSRDETGGGDEQYF. Here the CDR3 DNA reads TGTGCCAGCAGCCGCGACGAGACAGGGGGCGGGGACGAGCAGTACTTC.

This clonotype was observed many times. The chain employs TRBV7-2 and TRBJ1-5; D possibly corresponds to TRBD1 (5 bases). The V gene lost 2 bases and the J gene lost 1 base, with 12 bases spanning the gap. The CDR3 totals 16 residues. The germline V gene has CDR1 SGHTA and CDR2 FQGNSA. DNA of the CDR3: TGTGCCAGCAGCTTATACGGGGCGGGAAGCAATCAGCCCCAGCATTTT. Its protein product is CASSLYGAGSNQPQHF.

The table lists this clonotype with a few counts. CDR3 residues: CASGFVPISTSVSYNEQFF. The CDR3 DNA reads as TGTGCTAGTGGTTTCGTTCCGATATCGACTAGCGTATCCTACAATGAGCAGTTCTTC. This sequence joins TRBV12-5 and TRBJ2-1; 8 bases line up with TRBD2. The CDR3 is made up of 19 amino acids. Germline V lookup: CDR1 LGHNT, CDR2 FRNRAP. Trimming at V came to 3 bases and at J to 1 base, leaving 14 bases not matched to a gene.

The chain has TRBV20-1 and TRBJ2-2; the D is unclear. The CDR3 is made up of 11 amino acids. The V end was cut by 2 bases, the J end by 8 bases, with 6 bases between. CDR1 is DFQATT and CDR2 is SNEGSKA in the germline V gene (reference sequence). Here the CDR3 DNA reads TGCAGTGCTAGACCGGCGGGGGAGCTGTTTTTT. This encodes CSARPAGELFF.

With respect to this clonotype: A much larger clone differs by one base, so this may be a read error. V is TRBV20-1 and J is TRBJ1-1, with D perhaps TRBD1 (5 bases). The CDR3 runs 14 residues. Germline V gene sequence: CDR1 DFQATT, CDR2 SNEGSKA (reference sequence). The DNA of the CDR3 is TGCAGTGCTACGACGCGGGACGTACGCACTGGAGCTTTCTTT. As protein: CSATTRDVRTGAFF.

This clonotype has a count of ten or more. The V and J genes are TRBV12-3 or TRBV12-4 and TRBJ1-2, with unresolved D. This CDR3 region has 15 residues. V shed 1 base and J shed 5 bases, with 14 bases lying between them. The CDR3 nucleotides read TGTGCCAGCAGTTTAGGCGCTACCGAACTTTATGGCTACACCTTC. Amino acid sequence: CASSLGATELYGYTF.

This clonotype was found many times. The chain has TRBV6-1 and TRBJ2-7; D may be TRBD2 (6 bases). Germline loops: CDR1 MNHNS, CDR2 SASEGT. V shed 5 bases and J shed 5 bases, with 16 bases lying between them. CDR3 length: 14 amino acids. The DNA of the CDR3 is TGTGCCAGCAGTCCCGGGAGCACCCGAAACGAGCAGTACTTC. This encodes CASSPGSTRNEQYF.

A remark on this clonotype: The CDR3 does not close with the conserved phenylalanine or tryptophan, likely indicating a read error. This chain connects TRBV9 to TRBJ1-1, with 11 bases lining up with TRBD1. This CDR3 is built from 15 residues. With V trimmed by 3 bases and J by 1 base, 2 bases remained unmatched. CDR1 is SGDLS, CDR2 YYNGEE, per germline. The chain's CDR3 is CASSGGTGGNTEAFY. Here the CDR3 DNA reads TGTGCCAGCAGCGGGGGGACAGGGGGGAACACTGAAGCTTTCTAT.

This clonotype was detected ten times or more. V usage is TRBV9 and J usage is TRBJ2-7; 9 nucleotides line up with TRBD2. The J segment lost 5 bases and the V segment lost 4 bases, leaving 10 bases of the junction unmatched. CDR3 length: 15 amino acids. Germline CDR1 SGDLS, CDR2 YYNGEE. The CDR3 DNA reads as TGTGCCAGCAGCCCACCGGGACTAGCTTTCCACGAGCAGTACTTC. Its protein is CASSPPGLAFHEQYF.

Many counts were recorded for this clonotype. J is TRBJ2-7 and V is TRBV6-5, with 7 nucleotides matching TRBD2. Trimming took 5 bases from V and 6 from J; bases not matched to a gene: 10. In germline, CDR1 is MNHEY, CDR2 SVGAGI. The CDR3 loop spans 14 amino acids. CDR3 sequence: CASSRTTSSGEQYF. DNA for the CDR3: TGTGCCAGCAGTAGGACGACTAGCTCAGGCGAGCAGTACTTC.

This clonotype came up once. V is TRBV7-2 and J is TRBJ2-3; D unclear. V lost 4 bases and J lost 11, with 10 bases in between. There are 11 residues in the CDR3. CDR1 is SGHTA, CDR2 FQGNSA, per germline. CDR3 amino acids: CASSYYNEQYF. DNA for the CDR3: TGTGCCAGCAGCTACTACAATGAGCAGTATTTT.

Remarks on this clonotype: It is unclear where the CDR3 begins or ends on the DNA, so no DNA is shown, and the CDR3 is as TCRdb lists it. The chain recombines TRBV25-1 with TRBJ2-1; the tabulated D call, TRBD1, remains unverified against the DNA. Both ends counted, the CDR3 spans 22 residues. In germline, CDR1 is MGHDK, CDR2 SYGVNS. The CDR3: CASSIYLCSVEPNRVMLGEQFF.

Comments on this clonotype: A much larger clone differs by one base, so this may be a read error. The J gene is TRBJ2-3, the V gene TRBV19, with 8 bases fitting TRBD1. Germline-derived CDR1 and CDR2 are LNHDA and SQIVND (reference sequence). The CDR3 length is 16 residues. The DNA for the CDR3 is TGTGCCAGTGGTATCCCAGGGGGCAGTAGCACAGATACGCAGTATTTT. Translation gives CASGIPGGSSTDTQYF.

Many counts were recorded for this clonotype. The rearrangement links TRBV7-9 to TRBJ2-7; D is ambiguous. CDR1 is SEHNR and CDR2 is FQNEAQ in the germline V gene (reference sequence). V was clipped by 2 bases and J by 2 bases, with 4 bases between them. The CDR3 is 12 amino acids. CDR3 coding DNA: TGTGCCAGCAGCTTATTGACCTACGAGCAGTACTTC. This sequence encodes CASSLLTYEQYF.

A remark on this clonotype: This could be a read error, since a much larger clone is one nucleotide away. The CDR3 spells CATSRDVSLEAFF. The CDR3 DNA follows: TGTGCCACCAGCAGAGACGTGAGCCTTGAAGCTTTCTTT. The chain couples TRBV15 to TRBJ1-1; D remains ambiguous. The germline gives CDR1 LNHNV, CDR2 YYDKDF (reference sequence). The length of the CDR3 is 13 residues. Trimming pared 0 bases from V and 7 bases from J, leaving 9 bases between.